Listed below are T cell receptor beta chains from one sample, sequenced in a study of Graves' ophthalmopathy and Graves' hyperthyroidism. One entry per CDR3 protein results from TCRdb running MiXCR on the multiplex PCR reads. The sample lists about 210,000 distinct CDR3 sequences; just under 30% were seen once. Specimen: peripheral blood. Receptors were obtained from a man over 45 with Graves' ophthalmopathy. The CDR3 runs from the conserved cysteine through the conserved F or W. D genes are given only for firm matches. Part of the rows lack a size; the others show once, few, many or a class for expanded clones.

v_call	clone_size	d_call	j_call	cdr3_aa	cdr3_nt
TRBV12-3/TRBV12-4	many	TRBD1	TRBJ2-2	CASRLGDRAGELFF	TGTGCCAGCAGGTTGGGGGACAGGGCGGGGGAGCTGTTTTTT
TRBV28	many	-	TRBJ2-2	CASSLRESGELFF	TGTGCCAGCAGTTTAAGAGAGTCCGGGGAGCTGTTTTTT
TRBV12-3/TRBV12-4	few	TRBD1	TRBJ1-2	CASSLRSGQEINYGYTF	TGTGCCAGCAGTTTAAGGTCTGGACAGGAAATTAACTATGGCTACACCTTC
TRBV30	many	-	TRBJ2-4	CAWSAAAGTIQYF	TGTGCCTGGAGTGCAGCCGCGGGGACCATTCAGTACTTC
TRBV7-2	many	-	TRBJ1-3	CASSPSQGNTIYF	TGTGCCAGCAGCCCTAGTCAGGGAAACACCATATATTTT
TRBV6-5	many	TRBD2	TRBJ2-7	CASMPQAGPYEQYF	TGTGCCAGCATGCCTCAAGCGGGACCTTACGAGCAGTACTTC
TRBV4-1	-	TRBD2	TRBJ2-2	CASSLGGGDTGELFF	TGCGCCAGCAGCCTGGGGGGGGGTGATACCGGGGAGCTGTTTTTT
TRBV20-1	many	TRBD2	TRBJ2-5	CSARGSPSGHKETQYF	TGCAGTGCTAGAGGGTCGCCTAGCGGGCACAAAGAGACCCAGTACTTC
TRBV6-1	few	-	TRBJ2-7	CASNWDGTYEQYF	TGTGCCAGCAACTGGGACGGCACCTACGAGCAGTACTTC
TRBV27	many	-	TRBJ2-7	CASSRRGIYEQYF	TGTGCCAGCAGTCGACGGGGGATCTACGAGCAGTACTTC
TRBV29-1	many	-	TRBJ2-2	CSVAGVTGELFF	TGCAGCGTTGCAGGGGTCACCGGGGAGCTGTTTTTT
TRBV6-5	many	-	TRBJ2-7	CASSSETGYTYEQYF	TGTGCCAGCAGTTCCGAGACAGGTTATACCTACGAGCAGTACTTC
TRBV19	many	-	TRBJ1-2	CASSASGVLYGYTF	TGTGCCAGTAGTGCCTCAGGGGTCCTCTATGGCTACACCTTC
TRBV20-1	many	-	TRBJ2-7	CSARSGASGHVDEQYF	TGCAGTGCTAGATCAGGGGCCAGCGGTCATGTCGACGAGCAGTACTTC
TRBV6-1	-	-	TRBJ2-7	CASSQGGSSYEQYF	TGTGCCAGCAGTCAAGGTGGCAGTTCCTACGAGCAGTACTTC
TRBV6-5	many	-	TRBJ1-1	CASSPVGRMNTEAFF	TGTGCCAGCAGTCCTGTAGGACGGATGAACACTGAAGCTTTCTTT
TRBV6-5	many	-	TRBJ1-3	CASSYSSAGNTIYF	TGTGCCAGCAGTTACTCTTCCGCTGGAAACACCATATATTTT
TRBV10-3	many	TRBD1	TRBJ2-5	CAVSKDRDQETQYF	TGTGCCGTTTCTAAGGACAGGGATCAAGAGACCCAGTACTTC
TRBV29-1	many	-	TRBJ2-7	CSVAGPYEQYF	TGCAGTGTTGCAGGACCCTACGAGCAGTACTTC
TRBV5-1	-	-	TRBJ2-5	CASSLLSSGLGETQYF	TGCGCCAGCAGCTTACTCTCTTCCGGGCTGGGGGAGACCCAGTACTTC
TRBV6-1	-	-	TRBJ1-1	CASSEPLGGLDTEAFF	TGTGCCAGCAGTGAGCCGTTGGGGGGATTGGACACTGAAGCTTTCTTT
TRBV6-2/TRBV6-3	many	-	TRBJ2-7	CASSYYGMSSYEQYF	TGTGCCAGCAGTTACTACGGTATGAGCTCCTACGAGCAGTACTTC
TRBV28	many	-	TRBJ2-7	CASSFSMGPPNFGEQYF	TGTGCCAGCAGTTTTAGCATGGGCCCTCCCAATTTTGGGGAGCAGTACTTC
TRBV28	many	TRBD1	TRBJ2-7	CASRISQGAIGYEQYF	TGTGCCAGCAGAATCTCACAGGGGGCGATTGGCTACGAGCAGTACTTC
TRBV27	many	-	TRBJ2-7	CASSLKQGAYEQYF	TGTGCCAGCAGTTTAAAACAGGGCGCCTACGAGCAGTACTTC
TRBV11-2	many	-	TRBJ1-2	CASGERVLGGYTF	TGTGCCAGCGGGGAAAGGGTCTTAGGGGGCTACACCTTC
TRBV15	-	-	TRBJ2-5	CATSRGDLTETQYF	TGTGCCACCAGCAGAGGGGATCTTACAGAGACCCAGTACTTC
TRBV6-2/TRBV6-3	-	-	TRBJ2-7	CASSYSGQQMAYEQYF	TGTGCCAGCAGTTACTCGGGGCAGCAGATGGCTTACGAGCAGTACTTC
TRBV12-3/TRBV12-4	many	-	TRBJ2-7	CASSLAGAVSYEQYF	TGTGCCAGCAGTTTAGCCGGGGCGGTCTCCTACGAGCAGTACTTC
TRBV2	many	-	TRBJ2-5	CASSDYSSPGGGETQYF	TGTGCCAGCAGTGATTACTCCTCTCCAGGTGGTGGGGAGACCCAGTACTTC
TRBV6-1	-	-	TRBJ1-2	CASKTGRGSGYTF	TGTGCCAGTAAAACAGGGAGGGGAAGTGGCTACACCTTC
TRBV6-2/TRBV6-3	-	-	TRBJ1-2	CASSPPPAYGYTF	TGTGCCAGCAGTCCTCCCCCAGCGTATGGCTACACCTTC
TRBV5-1	many	-	TRBJ2-7	CASSLAVPLEQYF	TGCGCCAGCAGCTTGGCGGTTCCCCTCGAGCAGTACTTC
TRBV3-1	many	-	TRBJ2-7	CASTPGRGSEQYF	TGTGCCAGCACCCCCGGACGAGGTAGCGAGCAGTACTTC
TRBV30	-	-	TRBJ1-1	CAWSVVGNTEAFF	TGTGCCTGGAGTGTCGTGGGGAACACTGAAGCTTTCTTT
TRBV29-1	many	TRBD1	TRBJ1-5	CSVETGGDRPQHF	TGCAGCGTTGAAACAGGGGGCGATCGGCCCCAGCATTTT
TRBV6-5	many	-	TRBJ1-1	CASSSIRNTEAFF	TGTGCCAGCAGTTCTATCAGGAACACTGAAGCTTTCTTT
TRBV5-1	many	-	TRBJ2-7	CASSLAANDYEQYF	TGCGCCAGCAGCTTAGCGGCGAATGATTACGAGCAGTACTTC
TRBV19	few	-	TRBJ2-2	CASILGAANTGELFF	TGTGCCAGTATTTTAGGGGCAGCGAACACCGGGGAGCTGTTTTTT
TRBV29-1	many	TRBD1	TRBJ2-7	CSVEDWTGSYEQYF	TGCAGCGTTGAAGATTGGACAGGGAGCTACGAGCAGTACTTC
TRBV6-1	many	-	TRBJ1-1	CASTPGGVTEAFF	TGTGCCAGCACCCCGGGCGGGGTCACTGAAGCTTTCTTT
TRBV2	many	TRBD1	TRBJ2-7	CASRQGAPPTYEQYF	TGTGCCAGCAGACAGGGGGCGCCCCCCACTTACGAGCAGTACTTC
TRBV28	many	-	TRBJ1-2	CASSKRQYGYTF	TGTGCCAGCAGTAAACGACAGTATGGCTACACCTTC
TRBV12-3/TRBV12-4	many	TRBD2	TRBJ2-2	CASSFGSGSFLGSTGELFF	TGTGCCAGCAGTTTTGGTAGCGGGAGTTTTTTGGGGAGTACCGGGGAGCTGTTTTTT
TRBV6-5	-	TRBD1	TRBJ2-7	CASSYRDRGDEQYF	TGTGCCAGCAGTTACCGGGACAGGGGGGACGAGCAGTACTTC
TRBV12-3/TRBV12-4	-	TRBD1	TRBJ1-2	CASSAPPGQSYGYTF	TGTGCCAGCAGTGCTCCGCCGGGACAGAGCTATGGCTACACCTTC
TRBV4-3	many	-	TRBJ1-3	CASSQDLWGSGNTIYF	TGCGCCAGCAGCCAAGATTTGTGGGGCTCTGGAAACACCATATATTTT
TRBV9	-	-	TRBJ1-2	CASSPSSGLSTF	TGTGCCAGCAGCCCGAGCTCAGGCCTTAGCACCTTC
TRBV6-5	many	-	TRBJ2-7	CASSRGDSYEQYF	TGTGCCAGCAGTAGGGGGGACTCCTACGAGCAGTACTTC
TRBV12-3/TRBV12-4	many	-	TRBJ1-5	CASSLSGQPQHF	TGTGCCAGCAGTTTATCAGGACAGCCCCAGCATTTT
TRBV7-2	-	-	TRBJ1-5	CASSQDAGNQPQHF	TGCGCCAGCAGCCAAGATGCCGGTAATCAGCCCCAGCATTTT
TRBV27	many	TRBD2	TRBJ2-5	CASSSGTSDLETQYF	TGTGCCAGCAGTTCCGGGACTAGCGATCTAGAGACCCAGTACTTC
TRBV28	many	TRBD1	TRBJ2-7	CASSARQGPYEQYF	TGTGCCAGCAGCGCCCGACAGGGCCCCTACGAGCAGTACTTC
TRBV5-1	many	-	TRBJ2-2	CASSSDAVNTGELFF	TGCGCCAGCAGCTCGGACGCGGTAAACACCGGGGAGCTGTTTTTT